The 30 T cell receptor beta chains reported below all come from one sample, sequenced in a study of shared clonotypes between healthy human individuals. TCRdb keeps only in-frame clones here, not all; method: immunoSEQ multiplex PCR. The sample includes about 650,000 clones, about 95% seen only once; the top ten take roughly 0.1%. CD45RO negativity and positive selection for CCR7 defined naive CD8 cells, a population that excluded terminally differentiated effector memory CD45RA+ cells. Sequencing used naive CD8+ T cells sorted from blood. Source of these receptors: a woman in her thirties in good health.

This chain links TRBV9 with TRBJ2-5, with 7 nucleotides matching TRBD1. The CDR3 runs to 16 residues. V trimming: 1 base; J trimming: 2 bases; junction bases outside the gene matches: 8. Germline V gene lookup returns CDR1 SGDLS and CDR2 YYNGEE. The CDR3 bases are TGTGCCAGCAGCGTAAGGCCGGGACAGCCACAAGAGACCCAGTACTTC. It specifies CASSVRPGQPQETQYF.

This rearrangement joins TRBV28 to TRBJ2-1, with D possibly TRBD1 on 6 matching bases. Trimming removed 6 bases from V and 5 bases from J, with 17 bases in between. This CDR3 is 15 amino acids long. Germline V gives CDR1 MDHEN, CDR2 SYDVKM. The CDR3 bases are TGTGCCAGCAGGCGGCCAGGGGTCAGGAACAATGAGCAGTTCTTC. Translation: CASRRPGVRNNEQFF.

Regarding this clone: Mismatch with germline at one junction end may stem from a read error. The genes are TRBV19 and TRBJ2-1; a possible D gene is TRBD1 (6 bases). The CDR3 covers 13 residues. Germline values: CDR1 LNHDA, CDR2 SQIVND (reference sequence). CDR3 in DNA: TGTGCCAGTAGTATTCTAGGGGCAGGGGAGCTGTTCTTC. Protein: CASSILGAGELFF.

CDR3 DNA: TGTGCCAGCAGCTTAAGCCAGGGCCCCTCTGGGGCCAACGTCCTGACTTTC. As protein: CASSLSQGPSGANVLTF. The gene calls are TRBV7-3 and TRBJ2-6, with D maybe TRBD1 (5 bases). The V end was cut by 1 base, the J end by 0 bases, with 10 bases between. Germline-derived CDR1 and CDR2 are SGHTA and FQGTGA. This CDR3 spans 17 amino acids.

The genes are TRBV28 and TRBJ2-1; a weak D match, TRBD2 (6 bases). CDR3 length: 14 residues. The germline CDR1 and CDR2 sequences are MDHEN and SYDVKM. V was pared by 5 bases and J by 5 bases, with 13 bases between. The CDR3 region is CASSLASPNNEQFF. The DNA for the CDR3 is TGTGCCAGCAGTCTAGCGTCCCCGAACAATGAGCAGTTCTTC.

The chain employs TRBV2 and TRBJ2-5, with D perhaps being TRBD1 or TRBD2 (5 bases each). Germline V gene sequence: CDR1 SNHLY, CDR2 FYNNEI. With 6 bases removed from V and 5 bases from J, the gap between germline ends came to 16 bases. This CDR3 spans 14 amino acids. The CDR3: CASRDQGPGETQYF. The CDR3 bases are TGTGCCAGCAGGGATCAGGGACCAGGGGAGACCCAGTACTTC.

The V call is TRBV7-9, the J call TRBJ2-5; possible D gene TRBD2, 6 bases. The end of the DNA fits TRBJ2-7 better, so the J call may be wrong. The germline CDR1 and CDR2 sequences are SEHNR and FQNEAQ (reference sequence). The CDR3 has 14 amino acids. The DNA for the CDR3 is TGTGCCAGCAGCTCAAGCGGGCTCCCATACGAGCAGTACTTC. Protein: CASSSSGLPYEQYF.

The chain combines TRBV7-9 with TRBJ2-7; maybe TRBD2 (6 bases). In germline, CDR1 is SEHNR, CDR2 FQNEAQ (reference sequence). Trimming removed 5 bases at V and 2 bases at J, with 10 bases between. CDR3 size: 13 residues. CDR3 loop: CASSDSGTYEQYF. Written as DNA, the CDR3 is TGTGCCAGCAGCGATAGCGGAACCTACGAGCAGTACTTC.

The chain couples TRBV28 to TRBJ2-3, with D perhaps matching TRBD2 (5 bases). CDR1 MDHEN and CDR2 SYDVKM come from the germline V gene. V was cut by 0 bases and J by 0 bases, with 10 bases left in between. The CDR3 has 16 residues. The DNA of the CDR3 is TGTGCCAGCAGTTTATGGCTAGCCAAAAGCACAGATACGCAGTATTTT. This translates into CASSLWLAKSTDTQYF.

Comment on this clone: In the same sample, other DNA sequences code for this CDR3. This CDR3 is CASSLSPGTDTQYF. In DNA, the CDR3 is TGTGCCAGCAGTTTATCACCAGGCACAGATACGCAGTATTTT. The gene calls are TRBV28 and TRBJ2-3; no firm D call. The CDR3 has 14 residues. Per germline, CDR1 MDHEN and CDR2 SYDVKM. V was pared by 1 base and J by 1 base, with 6 bases between.

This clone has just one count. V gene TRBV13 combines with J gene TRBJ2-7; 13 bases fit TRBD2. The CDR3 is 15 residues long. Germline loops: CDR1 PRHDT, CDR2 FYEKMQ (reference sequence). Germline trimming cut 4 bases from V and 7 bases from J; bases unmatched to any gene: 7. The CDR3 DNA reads TGTGCCAGCAGCTACACTAGCGGGAGGGCCGAAGAGCAGTACTTC. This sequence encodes CASSYTSGRAEEQYF.

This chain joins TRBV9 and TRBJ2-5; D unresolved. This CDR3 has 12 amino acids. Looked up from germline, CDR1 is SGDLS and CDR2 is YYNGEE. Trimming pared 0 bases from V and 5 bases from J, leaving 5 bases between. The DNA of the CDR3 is TGTGCCAGCAGCGTAGGGTGGGAGACCCAGTACTTC. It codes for CASSVGWETQYF.

CDR3: CASSLGTPLTYEQYF. The CDR3 DNA sequence: TGTGCCAGCAGTTTGGGGACTCCCTTAACCTACGAGCAGTACTTC. The chain is built from TRBV28 and TRBJ2-7; possible D gene TRBD2, 6 bases. With 3 bases removed from V and 2 bases from J, the gap between germline ends came to 14 bases. Germline V gene sequence: CDR1 MDHEN, CDR2 SYDVKM. The CDR3 covers 15 residues.

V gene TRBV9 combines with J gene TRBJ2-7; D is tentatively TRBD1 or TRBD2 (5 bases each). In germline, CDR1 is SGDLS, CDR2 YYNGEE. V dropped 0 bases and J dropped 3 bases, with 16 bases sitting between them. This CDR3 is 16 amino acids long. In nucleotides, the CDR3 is TGTGCCAGCAGCGTAGCGGCGGGTGGGGCACTCTACGAGCAGTACTTC. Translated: CASSVAAGGALYEQYF.

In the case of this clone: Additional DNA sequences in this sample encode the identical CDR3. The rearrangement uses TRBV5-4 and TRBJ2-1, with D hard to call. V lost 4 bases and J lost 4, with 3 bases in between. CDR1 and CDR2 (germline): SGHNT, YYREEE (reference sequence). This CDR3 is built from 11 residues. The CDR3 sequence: CASSSYNEQFF. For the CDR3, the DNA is TGTGCCAGCAGCAGTTACAATGAGCAGTTCTTC.

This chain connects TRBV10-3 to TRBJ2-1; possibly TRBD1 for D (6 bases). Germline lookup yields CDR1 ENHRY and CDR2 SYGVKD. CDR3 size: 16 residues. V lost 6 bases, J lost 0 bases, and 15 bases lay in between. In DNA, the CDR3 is TGTGCCATCAGGGAATCCGGGACATCCTCCTACAATGAGCAGTTCTTC. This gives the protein CAIRESGTSSYNEQFF.

CDR3 region: CASSLAGSYEQYF. In DNA, the CDR3 is TGTGCCAGCAGCTTAGCGGGCAGCTACGAGCAGTACTTC. This chain links TRBV11-3 with TRBJ2-7; D is ambiguous. This CDR3 has 13 residues. V lost 1 base and J 3 bases, leaving 7 bases between the germline ends. Germline V gene data show CDR1 as SGHNT and CDR2 as YENEEA.

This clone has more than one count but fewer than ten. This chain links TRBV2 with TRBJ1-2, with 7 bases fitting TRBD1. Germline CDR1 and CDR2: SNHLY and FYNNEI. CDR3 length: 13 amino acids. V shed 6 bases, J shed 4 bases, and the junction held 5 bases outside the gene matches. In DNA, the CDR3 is TGTGCCAGCAGAGACAGGGTTGGCTATGGCTACACCTTC. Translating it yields CASRDRVGYGYTF. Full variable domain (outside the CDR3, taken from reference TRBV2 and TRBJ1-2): EPEVTQTPSHQVTQMGQEVILRCVPISNHLYFYWYRQILGQKVEFLVSFYNNEISEKSEIFDDQFSVERPDGSNFTLKIRSTKLEDSAMYFCASRDRVGYGYTFGSGTRLTVV.

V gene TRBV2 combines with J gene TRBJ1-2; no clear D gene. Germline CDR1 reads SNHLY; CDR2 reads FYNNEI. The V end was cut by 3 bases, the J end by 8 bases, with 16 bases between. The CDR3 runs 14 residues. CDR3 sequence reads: CASSEDPGAWGYTF. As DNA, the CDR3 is TGTGCCAGCAGTGAGGACCCAGGAGCTTGGGGCTACACCTTC.

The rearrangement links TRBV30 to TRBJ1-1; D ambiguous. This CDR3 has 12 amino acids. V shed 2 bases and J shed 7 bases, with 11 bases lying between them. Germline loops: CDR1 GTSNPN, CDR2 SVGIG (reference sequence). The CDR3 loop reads CAWSLLGIEAFF. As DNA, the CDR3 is TGTGCCTGGAGTCTTTTGGGGATTGAAGCTTTCTTT.

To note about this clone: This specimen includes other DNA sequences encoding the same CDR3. Written as DNA, the CDR3 is TGTGCCAGCAGTTCCGGGCCCGGAGATACGCAGTATTTT. Its protein is CASSSGPGDTQYF. The chain joins TRBV28 to TRBJ2-3; no clear D. V was shortened by 4 bases and J by 5 bases, with 10 bases between the two germline ends. Germline V lookup: CDR1 MDHEN, CDR2 SYDVKM. The CDR3 runs 13 residues.

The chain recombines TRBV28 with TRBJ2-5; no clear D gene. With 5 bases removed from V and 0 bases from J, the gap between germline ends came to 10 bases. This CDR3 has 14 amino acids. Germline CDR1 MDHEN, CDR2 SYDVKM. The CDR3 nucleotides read TGTGCCAGCAGTCTCCAGTCGTACCAAGAGACCCAGTACTTC. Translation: CASSLQSYQETQYF.

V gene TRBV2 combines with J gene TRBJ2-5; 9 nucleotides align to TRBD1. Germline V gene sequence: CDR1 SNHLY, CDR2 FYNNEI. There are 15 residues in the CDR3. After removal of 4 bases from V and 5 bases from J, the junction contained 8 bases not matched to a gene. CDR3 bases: TGTGCCAGCAGTGGGGTGGACAGGGGATATGAGACCCAGTACTTC. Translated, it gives CASSGVDRGYETQYF. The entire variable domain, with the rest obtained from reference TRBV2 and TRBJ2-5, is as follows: EPEVTQTPSHQVTQMGQEVILRCVPISNHLYFYWYRQILGQKVEFLVSFYNNEISEKSEIFDDQFSVERPDGSNFTLKIRSTKLEDSAMYFCASSGVDRGYETQYFGPGTRLLVL.

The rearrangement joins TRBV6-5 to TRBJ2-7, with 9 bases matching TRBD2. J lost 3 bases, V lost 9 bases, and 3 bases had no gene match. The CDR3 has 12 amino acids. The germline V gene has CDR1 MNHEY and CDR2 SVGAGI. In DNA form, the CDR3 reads TGTGCCAGTGGACTAGCGCACTACGAGCAGTACTTC. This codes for CASGLAHYEQYF.

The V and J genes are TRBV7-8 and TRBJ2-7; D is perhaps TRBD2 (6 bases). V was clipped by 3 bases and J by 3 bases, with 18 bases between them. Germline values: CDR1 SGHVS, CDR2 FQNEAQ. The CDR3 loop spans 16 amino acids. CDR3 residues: CASSFGGVAEFYEQYF. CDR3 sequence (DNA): TGTGCCAGCAGCTTCGGTGGGGTAGCGGAGTTCTACGAGCAGTACTTC.

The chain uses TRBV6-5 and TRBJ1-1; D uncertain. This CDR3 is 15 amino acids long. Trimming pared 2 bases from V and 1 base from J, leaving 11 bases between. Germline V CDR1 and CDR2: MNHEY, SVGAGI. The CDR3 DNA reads TGTGCCAGCAGTTACGAGGGTCGGGGGAACACTGAAGCTTTCTTT. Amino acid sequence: CASSYEGRGNTEAFF.

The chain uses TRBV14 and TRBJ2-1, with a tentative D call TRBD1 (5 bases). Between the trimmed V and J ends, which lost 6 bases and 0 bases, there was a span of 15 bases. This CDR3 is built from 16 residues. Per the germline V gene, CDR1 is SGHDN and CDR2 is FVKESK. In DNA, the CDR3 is TGTGCCAGCAGTTCTGAAACCGACAGCTCCTACAATGAGCAGTTCTTC. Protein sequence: CASSSETDSSYNEQFF.

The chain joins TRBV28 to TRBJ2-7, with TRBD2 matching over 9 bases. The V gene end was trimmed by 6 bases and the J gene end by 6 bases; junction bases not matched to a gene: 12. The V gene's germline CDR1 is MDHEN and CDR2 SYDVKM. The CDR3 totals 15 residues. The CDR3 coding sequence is TGTGCCAGCAGAAGCCCTTCTAGCGGGGTAGGCGAGCAGTACTTC. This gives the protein CASRSPSSGVGEQYF.

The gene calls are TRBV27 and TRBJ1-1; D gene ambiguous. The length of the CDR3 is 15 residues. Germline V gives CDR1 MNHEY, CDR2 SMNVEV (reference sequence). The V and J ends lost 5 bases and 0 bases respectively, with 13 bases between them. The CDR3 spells CASSPLRSMNTEAFF. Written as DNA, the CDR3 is TGTGCCAGCAGTCCGCTACGGTCCATGAACACTGAAGCTTTCTTT.

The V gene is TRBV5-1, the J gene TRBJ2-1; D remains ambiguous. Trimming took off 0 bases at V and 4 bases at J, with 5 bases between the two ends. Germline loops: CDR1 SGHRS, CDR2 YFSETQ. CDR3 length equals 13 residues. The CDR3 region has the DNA TGCGCCAGCAGCTTGGGGCTTTACAATGAGCAGTTCTTC. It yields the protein CASSLGLYNEQFF.